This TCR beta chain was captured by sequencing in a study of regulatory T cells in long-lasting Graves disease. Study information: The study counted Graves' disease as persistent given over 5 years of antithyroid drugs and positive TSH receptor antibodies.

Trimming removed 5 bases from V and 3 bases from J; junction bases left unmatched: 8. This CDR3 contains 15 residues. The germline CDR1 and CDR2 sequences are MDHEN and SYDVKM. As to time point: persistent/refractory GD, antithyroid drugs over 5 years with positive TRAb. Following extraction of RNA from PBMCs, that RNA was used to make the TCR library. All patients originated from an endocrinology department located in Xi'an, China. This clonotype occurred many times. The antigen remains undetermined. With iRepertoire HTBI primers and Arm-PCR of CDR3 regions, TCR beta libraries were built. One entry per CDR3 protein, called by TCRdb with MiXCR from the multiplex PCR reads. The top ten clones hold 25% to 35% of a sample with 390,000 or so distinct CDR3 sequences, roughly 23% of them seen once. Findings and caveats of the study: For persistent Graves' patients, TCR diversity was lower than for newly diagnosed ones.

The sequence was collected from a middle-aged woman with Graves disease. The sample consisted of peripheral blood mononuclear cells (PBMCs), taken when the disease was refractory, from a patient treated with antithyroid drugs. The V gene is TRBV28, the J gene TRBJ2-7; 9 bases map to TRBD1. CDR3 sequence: CASSVTGTGRYEQYF. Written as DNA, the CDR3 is TGTGCCAGCAGTGTAACCGGGACAGGGCGCTACGAGCAGTACTTC.